This T cell receptor (beta chain) was recorded in a study of blood T cell repertoires in COVID-19. The overall study: Sites across the United States, Italy and Spain contributed samples from acute and convalescent COVID-19. The cDNA or gDNA used as material had been derived from T cells, B-cell-depleted T cells, or PBMCs.

V was clipped by 0 bases and J by 1 base, with 5 bases between them. CDR3 length: 14 amino acids. How the authors handled the data: Counts of nucleated cells, estimated from reference gene primer amplification, were obtained. Sequencing used immunoSEQ multiplex PCR; TCRdb keeps in-frame clones, though not all of them. The V and J calls and clone size were taken over from that table, and D and trimming were inferred from the DNA. The sample lists more than 250,000 clones; more than 75% were seen once. The chain uses TRBV5-3 and TRBJ1-5; D remains unclear. TRBV5-3 is identified as an open reading frame with a role that is uncertain. This TCR derives from a woman between 25 and 40 years old who had recovered from COVID-19. The sequenced sample was peripheral blood. CDR3 in amino acids: CARSLAGSNQPQHF. CDR3 sequence (DNA): TGTGCCAGAAGCTTGGCGGGGAGCAATCAGCCCCAGCATTTT.